A selection of T cell receptor beta chains follows, all from one sample in a study of Ad26.COV2.S vaccination and SARS-CoV-2 variants. Assay: immunoSEQ multiplex PCR; the TCRdb copy retains only in-frame clones and omits some. The sample has about 400,000 clones, around 87% seen once. The input for sequencing was peripheral blood, taken in a trial of Ad26.COV2.S vaccine versus placebo. Receptors were obtained from a person between 18 and 65 years old who received the Ad26.COV2.S COVID-19 vaccine or a placebo. CDR3s include the opening cysteine and the closing phenylalanine or tryptophan. The D gene is left open where the match is weak. A row's size may be missing; if present it is once, few, many or a size class.

TRBJ1-4 TRBV28 - TRBD1 TGTGCCAGCACCTTAACTCGGACAGGGGGAAATGAAAAACTGTTTTTT CASTLTRTGGNEKLFF
TRBJ2-3 TRBV11-2 - - TGTGCCAGCAGCTTATTACGGGGGTTCACAGATACGCAGTATTTT CASSLLRGFTDTQYF
TRBJ2-7 TRBV30 - - TGTGCCTGGGCGCGCGAAGGGTACGAGCAGTACTTC CAWAREGYEQYF
TRBJ1-3 TRBV15 - - TGTGCCACCAGTCAAACATTAGGCTATGGAAACACCATATATTTT CATSQTLGYGNTIYF
TRBJ2-1 TRBV5-1 few TRBD1 TGCGCCAGCAGCTTGGCGACAGGGCTCGATGAGCAGTTCTTC CASSLATGLDEQFF
TRBJ2-3 TRBV15 - - TGTGCCACCAGCAGAGGAAAGGCCGGCGGCACAGATACGCAGTATTTT CATSRGKAGGTDTQYF
TRBJ2-5 TRBV7-9 - TRBD1 TGTGCCAGCAGCTTAGCCAGGGGGCAAGAGACCCAGTACTTC CASSLARGQETQYF
TRBJ2-7 TRBV14 - - TGTGCCAGCAGCCAAGATATTTACGGGGTCAGGGGTTCCTACGAGCAGTACTTC CASSQDIYGVRGSYEQYF
TRBJ1-2 TRBV29-1 - - TGCAGCGTTGAAGACAGGGTGGTGGGTTATGGCTACACCTTC CSVEDRVVGYGYTF
TRBJ2-7 TRBV7-3 few - TGTGCCAGCAGCGAAAATACCCAACAGGGAAAGCAGTACTTC CASSENTQQGKQYF
TRBJ2-7 TRBV13 - TRBD1 TGTGCCAGCAGGGGACAGGGGTCTCCCTCGTCCGAGCAGTACTTC CASRGQGSPSSEQYF
TRBJ2-5 TRBV5-1 - - TGCGCCAGCAGCTTTGGGGAGACCCAGTACTTC CASSFGETQYF
TRBJ2-7 TRBV6-2/TRBV6-3 - - TGTGCCAGCAGTAACGGGTCGCCCTACGAGCAGTACTTC CASSNGSPYEQYF
TRBJ2-1 TRBV7-9 - - TGTGCCAGCAGCTTCCCCTGGGGTCAGGGGACGCTTCATGAGCAGTTCTTC CASSFPWGQGTLHEQFF
TRBJ2-3 TRBV7-8 - - TGTGCCAGCAGCTCCGCCGGCACAGATACGCAGTATTTT CASSSAGTDTQYF
TRBJ1-6 TRBV12-3/TRBV12-4 - - TGTGCCAGCAGTTTACAGAATTCACCCCTCCACTTT CASSLQNSPLHF
TRBJ2-1 TRBV10-3 - TRBD2 TGTGCCATCAGTGAATCCGGGACTAACCGCCGCCCGTACAATGAGCAGTTCTTC CAISESGTNRRPYNEQFF
TRBJ2-1 TRBV27 - - TGTGCCAGCAGTTTATCCTTCGGGGACTCCTACAATGAGCAGTTCTTC CASSLSFGDSYNEQFF
TRBJ1-2 TRBV28 - TRBD1 TGTGCCACCACACAGGGGTACTATGGCTACACCTTC CATTQGYYGYTF
TRBJ1-4 TRBV15 once TRBD1 TGTGCCACCAGCAGGAGACAGGGTGAAGAAAAACTGTTTTTT CATSRRQGEEKLFF
TRBJ2-2 TRBV4-3 once TRBD2 TGCGCCAGCAGCCAAGGCGCGGGGGGGCCATCGGGGAACACCGGGGAGCTGTTTTTT CASSQGAGGPSGNTGELFF
TRBJ2-1 TRBV6-2/TRBV6-3 - - TGTGCCAGCAGCCTTTGGACTCACAATGAGCAGTTCTTC CASSLWTHNEQFF